Listed below are T cell receptor beta chains from one sample, sequenced in a study of T cell responses to AZD1222 COVID-19 vaccine. Measured with immunoSEQ multiplex PCR; TCRdb has only the in-frame clones, and not every one. The sample lists 150,000 or so clones; around 95% were seen once. The sequencing used peripheral blood, collected on day 0 of AZD1222 vaccination. Receptors originate from an adult in good health. The CDR3 runs from the conserved cysteine through the conserved F or W. D genes are given only for firm matches. Expanded clones are given a class, and other clones once, few, many or no size at all.

NA	TRBV4-1	TRBJ2-4	11	NA	CASSRENIQYF	TGCGCCAGCAGCCGGGAAAACATTCAGTACTTC
NA	TRBV3-1/TRBV3-2	TRBJ2-3	17	TRBD2	CASSQDLTSGNTDTQYF	TGTGCCAGCAGCCAAGATCTGACTAGCGGGAACACAGATACGCAGTATTTT
NA	TRBV9	TRBJ2-1	15	TRBD2	CASSVGGLDFNEQFF	TGTGCCAGCAGCGTAGGGGGACTAGATTTCAATGAGCAGTTCTTC
NA	TRBV19	TRBJ2-4	16	TRBD1	CASSTKGRGAKNIQYF	TGTGCCAGTAGTACCAAGGGCAGGGGGGCCAAAAACATTCAGTACTTC
NA	TRBV3-1/TRBV3-2	TRBJ1-1	14	NA	CASSQVGANTEAFF	TGTGCCAGCAGCCAAGTTGGAGCCAACACTGAAGCTTTCTTT
NA	TRBV6-5	TRBJ2-3	15	TRBD2	CASSRTSGSTDTQYF	TGTGCCAGCAGTAGGACTAGCGGGAGCACAGATACGCAGTATTTT
NA	TRBV6-5	TRBJ2-7	13	NA	CASSSGRGYEQYF	TGTGCCAGCAGTTCAGGTCGGGGCTACGAGCAGTACTTC
NA	TRBV5-1	TRBJ2-7	15	TRBD1	CASSLGAGTGNEQYF	TGCGCCAGCAGCTTGGGGGCGGGGACAGGGAACGAGCAGTACTTC
NA	TRBV6-5	TRBJ2-1	15	TRBD2	CASRPSSGRTNEQFF	TGTGCCAGCAGGCCATCTAGCGGGAGGACCAATGAGCAGTTCTTC
NA	TRBV18	TRBJ1-2	15	NA	CASSPTGGDNYGYTF	TGTGCCAGCTCACCCACGGGAGGGGACAACTATGGCTACACCTTC
NA	TRBV12-3/TRBV12-4	TRBJ2-7	11	NA	CASSFRAEQYF	TGTGCCAGCAGTTTCCGGGCCGAGCAGTACTTC
NA	TRBV18	TRBJ1-3	16	NA	CASSPGLGMAGNTIYF	TGTGCCAGCTCACCGGGACTAGGAATGGCTGGAAACACCATATATTTT
NA	TRBV12-2	TRBJ1-4	16	NA	CASRLPEGPQEEKLFF	TGTGCAAGTCGCTTACCTGAGGGACCTCAGGAGGAAAAACTGTTTTTT
NA	TRBV20-1	TRBJ1-5	15	NA	CSASIMDRLRQPQHF	TGCAGTGCTAGTATCATGGACAGACTCCGCCAGCCCCAGCATTTT
NA	TRBV7-8	TRBJ2-7	16	NA	CASSLVLGRGPYEQYF	TGTGCCAGCAGCTTAGTATTGGGAAGGGGCCCCTACGAGCAGTACTTC
once	TRBV19	TRBJ2-1	15	TRBD2	CASSIAGGPPVVQFF	TGTGCCAGTAGTATAGCGGGAGGGCCTCCGGTGGTGCAGTTCTTC
NA	TRBV10-1	TRBJ1-5	12	NA	CASSDSGEPQHF	TGCGCCAGCAGTGATTCAGGGGAGCCCCAGCATTTT
NA	TRBV2	TRBJ2-3	15	TRBD2	CASKRLAGGTDTQYF	TGTGCCAGCAAACGACTAGCGGGAGGCACAGATACGCAGTATTTT
NA	TRBV11-2	TRBJ2-1	14	NA	CASSYGGGYNEQFF	TGTGCCAGCAGCTACGGGGGCGGATACAATGAGCAGTTCTTC
NA	TRBV29-1	TRBJ1-1	13	TRBD1	CSGRGQKNTEAFF	TGCAGCGGGAGGGGACAGAAAAACACTGAAGCTTTCTTT
NA	TRBV2	TRBJ2-7	18	NA	CASSATGLTSLSSYEQYF	TGTGCCAGCAGTGCCACAGGGCTTACATCCTTAAGCTCCTACGAGCAGTACTTC
NA	TRBV9	TRBJ2-1	16	NA	CASSPPGVTSYNEQFF	TGTGCCAGCAGCCCCCCGGGGGTTACCTCCTACAATGAGCAGTTCTTC
NA	TRBV9	TRBJ2-1	12	NA	CASSRNGNEQFF	TGTGCCAGCAGCCGCAATGGGAATGAGCAGTTCTTC
NA	TRBV9	TRBJ2-1	16	TRBD2	CASSPPAGYSYNEQFF	TGTGCCAGCAGCCCCCCAGCGGGATACTCCTACAATGAGCAGTTCTTC
NA	TRBV10-3	TRBJ1-1	15	NA	CAISESAGTDTEAFF	TGTGCCATCAGTGAGTCTGCGGGAACGGACACTGAAGCTTTCTTT
NA	TRBV11-2	TRBJ1-2	16	NA	CASSLVHPGANYGYTF	TGTGCCAGCAGCTTAGTTCACCCGGGGGCTAACTATGGCTACACCTTC
once	TRBV3-1/TRBV3-2	TRBJ1-5	16	TRBD1	CASSQEGWDRDQPQHF	TGTGCCAGCAGCCAAGAGGGTTGGGACAGAGATCAGCCCCAGCATTTT
NA	TRBV6-5	TRBJ2-2	14	NA	CASRGLFATGELFF	TGTGCCAGCAGGGGCCTCTTTGCCACCGGGGAGCTGTTTTTT
NA	TRBV5-1	TRBJ2-1	15	TRBD1	CASSWKGAQGNEQFF	TGCGCCAGCAGCTGGAAGGGGGCGCAGGGGAATGAGCAGTTCTTC
NA	TRBV27	TRBJ1-6	14	TRBD1	CASSSTGSNSPLHF	TGTGCCAGCAGTTCGACAGGGTCTAATTCACCCCTCCACTTT
NA	TRBV20-1	TRBJ2-3	11	NA	CSPAVTATQYF	TGCAGTCCAGCGGTGACGGCTACGCAGTATTTT
few	TRBV4-1	TRBJ1-4	18	NA	CASSQEARGGGTNEKLFF	TGCGCCAGCAGCCAAGAGGCCCGGGGCGGGGGAACTAATGAAAAACTGTTTTTT
NA	TRBV2	TRBJ2-7	13	NA	CASSGFGSYEQYF	TGTGCCAGCAGTGGGTTTGGTAGCTACGAGCAGTACTTC
NA	TRBV19	TRBJ2-7	12	NA	CASSAARAEQYF	TGTGCCAGTAGTGCCGCTAGAGCCGAGCAGTACTTC
NA	TRBV7-9	TRBJ2-3	15	NA	CASSCPGRSTDTQYF	TGTGCCAGCAGTTGCCCGGGACGGAGCACAGATACGCAGTATTTT
NA	TRBV7-2	TRBJ1-1	14	NA	CASSQRRDNTEAFF	TGTGCCAGCAGCCAGCGACGGGACAACACTGAAGCTTTCTTT
NA	TRBV10-3	TRBJ1-5	16	TRBD1	CAISELGTGINQPQHF	TGTGCCATCAGTGAATTAGGGACAGGGATCAATCAGCCCCAGCATTTT